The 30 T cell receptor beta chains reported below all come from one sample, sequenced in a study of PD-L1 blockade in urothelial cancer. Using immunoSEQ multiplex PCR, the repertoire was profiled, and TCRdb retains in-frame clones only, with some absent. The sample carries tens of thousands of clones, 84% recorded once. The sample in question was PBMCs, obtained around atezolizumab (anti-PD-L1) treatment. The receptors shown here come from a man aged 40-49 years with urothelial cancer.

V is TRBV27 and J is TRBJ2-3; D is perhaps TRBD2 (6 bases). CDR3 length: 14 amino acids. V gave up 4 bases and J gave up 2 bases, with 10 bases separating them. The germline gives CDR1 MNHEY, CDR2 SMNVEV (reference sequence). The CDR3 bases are TGTGCCAGCAGTTCTCGCGGGAACACAGATACGCAGTATTTT. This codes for CASSSRGNTDTQYF.

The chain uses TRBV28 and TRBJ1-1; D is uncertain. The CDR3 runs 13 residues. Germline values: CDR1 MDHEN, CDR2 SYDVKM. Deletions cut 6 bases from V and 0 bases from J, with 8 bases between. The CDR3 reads CASRPSVNTEAFF. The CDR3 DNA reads TGTGCCAGCAGGCCCTCAGTGAACACTGAAGCTTTCTTT.

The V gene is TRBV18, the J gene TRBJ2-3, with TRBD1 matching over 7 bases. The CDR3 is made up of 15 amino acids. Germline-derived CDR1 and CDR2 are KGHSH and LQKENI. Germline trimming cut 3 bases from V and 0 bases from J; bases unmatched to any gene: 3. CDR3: CASSPGQRSTDTQYF. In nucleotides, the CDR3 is TGTGCCAGCTCACCGGGACAGCGTAGCACAGATACGCAGTATTTT.

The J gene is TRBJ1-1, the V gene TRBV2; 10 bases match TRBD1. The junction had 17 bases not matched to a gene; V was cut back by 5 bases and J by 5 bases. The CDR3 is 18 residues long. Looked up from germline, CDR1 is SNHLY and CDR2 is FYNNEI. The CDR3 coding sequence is TGTGCCAGCAGTCCGCCCCCCGCAGCTGGGACAGGGGTAACTGAAGCTTTCTTT. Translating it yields CASSPPPAAGTGVTEAFF.

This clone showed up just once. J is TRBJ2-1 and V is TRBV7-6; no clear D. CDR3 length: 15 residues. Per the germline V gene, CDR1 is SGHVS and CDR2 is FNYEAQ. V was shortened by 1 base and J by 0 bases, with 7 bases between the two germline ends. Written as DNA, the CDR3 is TGTGCCAGCAGCTTAGTTCTGAGCTCCTACAATGAGCAGTTCTTC. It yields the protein CASSLVLSSYNEQFF.

CDR3 amino acids: CASSLSGDTEAFF. CDR3 in DNA: TGCGCCAGCAGCTTGTCCGGGGACACTGAAGCTTTCTTT. The chain recombines TRBV5-1 with TRBJ1-1; D is unclear. Germline lookup yields CDR1 SGHRS and CDR2 YFSETQ. This CDR3 has 13 amino acids. V shed 1 base and J shed 3 bases, with 7 bases lying between them.

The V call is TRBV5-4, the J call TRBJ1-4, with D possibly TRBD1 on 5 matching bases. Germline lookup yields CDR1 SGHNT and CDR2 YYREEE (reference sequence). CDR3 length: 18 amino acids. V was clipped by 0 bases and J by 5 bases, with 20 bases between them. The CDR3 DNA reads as TGTGCCAGCAGCTTGGCGGGGGTTGGACGGGGGGAAAATGAAAAACTGTTTTTT. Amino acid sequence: CASSLAGVGRGENEKLFF. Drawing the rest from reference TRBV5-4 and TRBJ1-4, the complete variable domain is ETGVTQSPTHLIKTRGQQVTLRCSSQSGHNTVSWYQQALGQGPQFIFQYYREEENGRGNFPPRFSGLQFPNYSSELNVNALELDDSALYLCASSLAGVGRGENEKLFFGSGTQLSVL.

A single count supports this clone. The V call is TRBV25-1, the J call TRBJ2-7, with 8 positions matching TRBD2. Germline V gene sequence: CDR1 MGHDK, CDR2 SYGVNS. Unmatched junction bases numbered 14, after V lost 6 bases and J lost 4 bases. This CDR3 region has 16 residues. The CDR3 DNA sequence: TGTGCCAGCAGCCGACGGGGGCTAGCGGGCGAATACGAGCAGTACTTC. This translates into CASSRRGLAGEYEQYF.

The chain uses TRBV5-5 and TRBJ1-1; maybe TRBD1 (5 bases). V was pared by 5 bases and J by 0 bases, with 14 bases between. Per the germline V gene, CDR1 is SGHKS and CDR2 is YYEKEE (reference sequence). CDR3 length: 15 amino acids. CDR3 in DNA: TGTGCCAGCAGTCCTACGGACATTTTGAACACTGAAGCTTTCTTT. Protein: CASSPTDILNTEAFF.

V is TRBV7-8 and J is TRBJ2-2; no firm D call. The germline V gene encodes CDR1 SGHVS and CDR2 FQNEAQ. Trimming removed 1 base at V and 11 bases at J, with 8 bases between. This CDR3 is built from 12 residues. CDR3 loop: CASSLGPGELFF. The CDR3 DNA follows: TGTGCCAGCAGCTTAGGACCGGGTGAGCTGTTTTTT.

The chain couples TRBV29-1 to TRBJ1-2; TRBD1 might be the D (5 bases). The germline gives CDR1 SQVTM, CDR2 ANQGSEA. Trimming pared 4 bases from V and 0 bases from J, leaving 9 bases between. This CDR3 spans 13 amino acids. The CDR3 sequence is CSVGQSANYGYTF. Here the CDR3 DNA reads TGCAGCGTTGGACAGTCAGCTAACTATGGCTACACCTTC.

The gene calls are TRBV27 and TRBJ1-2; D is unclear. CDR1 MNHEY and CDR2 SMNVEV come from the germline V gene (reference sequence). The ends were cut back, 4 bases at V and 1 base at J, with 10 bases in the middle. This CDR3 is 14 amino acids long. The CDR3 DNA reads TGTGCCAGCAGTTCCCCGACGGGTAACTATGGCTACACCTTC. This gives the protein CASSSPTGNYGYTF.

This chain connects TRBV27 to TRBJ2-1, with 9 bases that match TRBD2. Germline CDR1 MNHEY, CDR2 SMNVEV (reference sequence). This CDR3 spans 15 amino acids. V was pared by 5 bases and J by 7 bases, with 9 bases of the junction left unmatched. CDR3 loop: CASSPTAGGRNEQFF. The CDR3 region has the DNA TGTGCCAGCAGTCCGACAGCGGGAGGTAGGAATGAGCAGTTCTTC.

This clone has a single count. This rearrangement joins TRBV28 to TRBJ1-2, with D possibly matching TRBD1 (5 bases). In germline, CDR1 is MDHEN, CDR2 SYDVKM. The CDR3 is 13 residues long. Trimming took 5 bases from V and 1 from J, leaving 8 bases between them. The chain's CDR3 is CASSGTYNYGYTF. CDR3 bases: TGTGCCAGCAGTGGGACTTATAACTATGGCTACACCTTC.

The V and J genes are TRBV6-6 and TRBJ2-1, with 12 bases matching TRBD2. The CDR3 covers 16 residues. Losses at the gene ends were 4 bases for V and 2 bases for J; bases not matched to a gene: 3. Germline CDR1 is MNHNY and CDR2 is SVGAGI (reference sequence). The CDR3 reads CASSLGLAGPYNEQFF. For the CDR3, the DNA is TGTGCCAGCAGTTTAGGACTAGCGGGACCCTACAATGAGCAGTTCTTC.

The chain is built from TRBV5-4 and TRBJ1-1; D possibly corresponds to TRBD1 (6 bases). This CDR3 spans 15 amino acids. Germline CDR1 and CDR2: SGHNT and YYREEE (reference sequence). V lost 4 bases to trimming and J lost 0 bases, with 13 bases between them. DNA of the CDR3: TGTGCCAGCAGCGTGCAGGGGCACATGAACACTGAAGCTTTCTTT. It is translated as CASSVQGHMNTEAFF.

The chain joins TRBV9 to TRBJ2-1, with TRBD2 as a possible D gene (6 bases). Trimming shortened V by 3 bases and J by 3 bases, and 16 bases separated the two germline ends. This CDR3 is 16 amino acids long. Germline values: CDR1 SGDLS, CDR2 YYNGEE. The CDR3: CASSEYGRGNYNEQFF. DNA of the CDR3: TGTGCCAGCAGCGAATACGGTCGGGGGAACTACAATGAGCAGTTCTTC. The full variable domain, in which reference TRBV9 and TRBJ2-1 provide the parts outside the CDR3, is DSGVTQTPKHLITATGQRVTLRCSPRSGDLSVYWYQQSLDQGLQFLIQYYNGEERAKGNILERFSAQQFPDLHSELNLSSLELGDSALYFCASSEYGRGNYNEQFFGPGTRLTVL.

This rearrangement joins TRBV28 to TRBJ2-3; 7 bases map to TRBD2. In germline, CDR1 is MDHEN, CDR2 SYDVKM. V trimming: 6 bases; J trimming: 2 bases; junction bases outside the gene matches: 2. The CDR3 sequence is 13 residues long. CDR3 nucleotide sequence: TGTGCCAGCAGGGGACTATTCACAGATACGCAGTATTTT. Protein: CASRGLFTDTQYF.

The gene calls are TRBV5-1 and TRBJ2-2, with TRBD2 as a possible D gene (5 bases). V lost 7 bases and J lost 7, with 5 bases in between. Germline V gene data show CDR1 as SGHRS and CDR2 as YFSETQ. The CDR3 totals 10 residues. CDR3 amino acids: CASRGGELFF. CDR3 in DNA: TGCGCCAGCCGGGGCGGGGAGCTGTTTTTT. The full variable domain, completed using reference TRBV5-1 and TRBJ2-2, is KAGVTQTPRYLIKTRGQQVTLSCSPISGHRSVSWYQQTPGQGLQFLFEYFSETQRNKGNFPGRFSGRQFSNSRSEMNVSTLELGDSALYLCASRGGELFFGEGSRLTVL.

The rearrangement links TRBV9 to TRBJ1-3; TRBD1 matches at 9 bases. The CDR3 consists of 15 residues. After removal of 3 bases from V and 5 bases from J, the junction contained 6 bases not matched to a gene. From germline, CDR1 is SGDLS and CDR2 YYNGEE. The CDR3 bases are TGTGCCAGCAGCGAGGCCGGGACAGGGAGAAACACCATATATTTT. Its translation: CASSEAGTGRNTIYF.

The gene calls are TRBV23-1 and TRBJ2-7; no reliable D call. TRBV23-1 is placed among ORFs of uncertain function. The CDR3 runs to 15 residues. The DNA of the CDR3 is TGCGCAGCTCCGTTAAGCCCTCATTATTGCTACGAGCAGTACTTC. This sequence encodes CAAPLSPHYCYEQYF.

CDR3 in amino acids: CASRKGLAGEYPNEQFF. As DNA, the CDR3 is TGCGCCAGCAGAAAAGGACTAGCGGGAGAGTATCCCAATGAGCAGTTCTTC. This chain links TRBV10-2 with TRBJ2-1, with 13 bases fitting TRBD2. V was clipped by 6 bases and J by 6 bases; unmatched bases: 11. The CDR3 spans 17 residues. Germline CDR1 is WSHSY and CDR2 is SAAADI.

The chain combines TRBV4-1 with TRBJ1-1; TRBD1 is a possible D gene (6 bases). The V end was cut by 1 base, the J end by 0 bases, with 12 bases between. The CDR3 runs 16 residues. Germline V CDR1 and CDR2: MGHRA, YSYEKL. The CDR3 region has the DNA TGCGCCAGCAGCCAAGGGGGGGGACACTTGAACACTGAAGCTTTCTTT. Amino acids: CASSQGGGHLNTEAFF.

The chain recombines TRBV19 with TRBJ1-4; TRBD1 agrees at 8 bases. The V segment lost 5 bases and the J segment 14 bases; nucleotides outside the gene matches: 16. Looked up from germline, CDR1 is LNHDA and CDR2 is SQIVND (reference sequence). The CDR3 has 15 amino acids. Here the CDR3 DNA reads TGTGCCAGTAGTTTAGCCGGGACAGGCGGCGTATGGCTGTTTTTT. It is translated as CASSLAGTGGVWLFF.

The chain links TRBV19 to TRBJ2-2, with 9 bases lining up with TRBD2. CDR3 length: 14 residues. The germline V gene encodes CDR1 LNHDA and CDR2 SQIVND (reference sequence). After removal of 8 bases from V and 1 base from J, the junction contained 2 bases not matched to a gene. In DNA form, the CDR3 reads TGTGCCAGTGGACTAGCGCAGAACACCGGGGAGCTGTTTTTT. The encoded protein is CASGLAQNTGELFF. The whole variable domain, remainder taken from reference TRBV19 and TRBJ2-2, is DGGITQSPKYLFRKEGQNVTLSCEQNLNHDAMYWYRQDPGQGLRLIYYSQIVNDFQKGDIAEGYSVSREKKESFPLTVTSAQKNPTAFYLCASGLAQNTGELFFGEGSRLTVL.

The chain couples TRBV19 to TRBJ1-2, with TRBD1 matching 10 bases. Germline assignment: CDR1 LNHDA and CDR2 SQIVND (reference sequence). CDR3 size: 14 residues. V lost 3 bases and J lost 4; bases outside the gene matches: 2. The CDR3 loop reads CASSMDRGIYGYTF. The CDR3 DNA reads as TGTGCCAGTAGTATGGACAGGGGGATCTATGGCTACACCTTC. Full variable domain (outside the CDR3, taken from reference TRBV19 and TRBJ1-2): DGGITQSPKYLFRKEGQNVTLSCEQNLNHDAMYWYRQDPGQGLRLIYYSQIVNDFQKGDIAEGYSVSREKKESFPLTVTSAQKNPTAFYLCASSMDRGIYGYTFGSGTRLTVV.

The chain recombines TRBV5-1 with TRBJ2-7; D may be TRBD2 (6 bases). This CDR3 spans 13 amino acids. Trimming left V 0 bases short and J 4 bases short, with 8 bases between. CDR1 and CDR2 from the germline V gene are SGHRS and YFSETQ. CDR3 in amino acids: CASSLVEGYEQYF. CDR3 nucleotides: TGCGCCAGCAGCTTGGTGGAGGGTTACGAGCAGTACTTC.

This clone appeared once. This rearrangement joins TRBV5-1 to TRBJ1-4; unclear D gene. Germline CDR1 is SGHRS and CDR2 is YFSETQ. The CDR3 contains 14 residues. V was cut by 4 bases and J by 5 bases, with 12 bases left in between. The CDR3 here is CASSLGGRNEKLFF. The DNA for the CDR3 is TGCGCCAGCAGCCTCGGAGGGAGGAATGAAAAACTGTTTTTT.

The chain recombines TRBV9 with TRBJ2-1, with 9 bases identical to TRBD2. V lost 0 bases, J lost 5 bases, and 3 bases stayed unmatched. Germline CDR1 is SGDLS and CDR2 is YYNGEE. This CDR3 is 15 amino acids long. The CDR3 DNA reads TGTGCCAGCAGCGTAGCGCCTAGCGGGGACAATGAGCAGTTCTTC. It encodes CASSVAPSGDNEQFF.

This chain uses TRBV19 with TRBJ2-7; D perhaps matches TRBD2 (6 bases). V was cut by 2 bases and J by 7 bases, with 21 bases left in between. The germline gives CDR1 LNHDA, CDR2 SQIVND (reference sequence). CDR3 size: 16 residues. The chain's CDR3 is CASSILRGGTRREQYF. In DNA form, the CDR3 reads TGTGCCAGTAGTATACTTCGGGGCGGGACGAGGCGGGAGCAGTACTTC.